This passage covers 5 T cell receptor beta chains from one sample sequenced in a study of T cells after yellow fever vaccination. TCRdb itself ran the 5' RACE reads through MiXCR, one entry per CDR3 protein. This table holds 350,000 to 450,000 distinct CDR3 sequences, roughly a sixth found once. The source was PBMCs, collected before the yellow fever booster vaccination. Receptors originate from a man aged 18 to 29 who received the YFV17D yellow fever vaccine.

J is TRBJ2-2 and V is TRBV4-2; D gene uncertain. The V gene's germline CDR1 is LGHNA and CDR2 YNFKEQ. V shed 0 bases and J shed 1 base, with 9 bases lying between them. The CDR3 has 16 amino acids. Written as DNA, the CDR3 is TGTGCCAGCAGCCAAGACCCTGGCGGGAACACCGGGGAGCTGTTTTTT. Its translation: CASSQDPGGNTGELFF.

This clonotype was recorded a few times. The chain joins TRBV7-9 to TRBJ1-1; tentatively, D is TRBD1 (6 bases). Germline assignment: CDR1 SEHNR and CDR2 FQNEAQ (reference sequence). The CDR3 is 13 residues long. The V gene lost 5 bases and the J gene lost 5 bases, with 12 bases spanning the gap. The CDR3 DNA is TGTGCCAGCAGCCCCCCAGGGGAGACTGAAGCTTTCTTT. Residues: CASSPPGETEAFF.

The chain joins TRBV6-5 to TRBJ2-5; TRBD2 matches at 8 bases. CDR1 MNHEY and CDR2 SVGAGI come from the germline V gene. The junction had 7 bases not matched to a gene; V was cut back by 2 bases and J by 5 bases. The CDR3 contains 15 residues. The CDR3, as DNA: TGTGCCAGCAGTTACAGGCGGGGGGCACATGAGACCCAGTACTTC. Translated, it gives CASSYRRGAHETQYF.

This clonotype was seen many times. This chain connects TRBV20-1 to TRBJ1-2; perhaps TRBD1 as D (6 bases). V was pared by 0 bases and J by 7 bases, with 12 bases between. Germline loops: CDR1 DFQATT, CDR2 SNEGSKA (reference sequence). This CDR3 spans 13 amino acids. CDR3 DNA: TGCAGTGCTAGAGATGGGACATCGGGTGGCTACACCTTC. Protein product: CSARDGTSGGYTF.

This clonotype was recorded a few times. V and J are TRBV7-9 and TRBJ2-1; a weak D match, TRBD2 (5 bases). This CDR3 spans 14 amino acids. From germline, CDR1 is SEHNR and CDR2 FQNEAQ (reference sequence). Deletions cut 5 bases from V and 9 bases from J, with 17 bases between. CDR3 coding DNA: TGTGCCAGCAGCCCCTTTCTAGAGGGCTTTGAGCAGTTCTTC. Protein sequence: CASSPFLEGFEQFF. The full variable domain, in which reference TRBV7-9 and TRBJ2-1 provide the parts outside the CDR3, is DTGVSQNPRHKITKRGQNVTFRCDPISEHNRLYWYRQTLGQGPEFLTYFQNEAQLEKSRLLSDRFSAERPKGSFSTLEIQRTEQGDSAMYLCASSPFLEGFEQFFGPGTRLTVL.